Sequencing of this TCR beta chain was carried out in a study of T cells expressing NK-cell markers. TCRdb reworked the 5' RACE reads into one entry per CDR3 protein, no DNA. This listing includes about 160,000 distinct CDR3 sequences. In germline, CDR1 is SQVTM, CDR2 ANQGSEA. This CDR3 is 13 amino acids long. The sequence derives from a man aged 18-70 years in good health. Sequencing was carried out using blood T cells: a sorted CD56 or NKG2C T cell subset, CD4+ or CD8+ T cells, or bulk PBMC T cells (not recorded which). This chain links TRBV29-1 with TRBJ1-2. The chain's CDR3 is CSVTDPANYGYTF.